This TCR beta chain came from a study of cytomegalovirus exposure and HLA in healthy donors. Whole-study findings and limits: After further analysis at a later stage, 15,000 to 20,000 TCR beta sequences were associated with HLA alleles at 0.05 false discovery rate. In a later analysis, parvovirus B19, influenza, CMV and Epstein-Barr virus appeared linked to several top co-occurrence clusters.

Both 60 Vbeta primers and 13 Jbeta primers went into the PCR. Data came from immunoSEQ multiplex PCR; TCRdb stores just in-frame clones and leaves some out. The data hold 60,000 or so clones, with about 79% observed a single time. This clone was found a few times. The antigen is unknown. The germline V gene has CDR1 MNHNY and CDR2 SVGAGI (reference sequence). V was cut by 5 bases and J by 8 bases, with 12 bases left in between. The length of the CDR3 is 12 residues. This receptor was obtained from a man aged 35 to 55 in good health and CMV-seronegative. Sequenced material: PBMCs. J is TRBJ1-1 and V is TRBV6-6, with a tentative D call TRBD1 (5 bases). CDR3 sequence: CASSPSGGEAFF. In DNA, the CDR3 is TGTGCCAGCAGTCCATCGGGGGGGGAAGCTTTCTTT.